This TCR beta chain was recorded in a study of T-cell reconstitution after alpha-beta-depleted transplantation in children. The TCRbeta library was prepared with unique molecular identifiers. TCRdb ran MiXCR on the PCR reads and lists one entry per CDR3 protein. The sample lists about 540,000 distinct CDR3 sequences, about 17% seen once, with more than 2.5% in the top ten. Between the trimmed V and J ends, which lost 4 bases and 2 bases, there was a span of 13 bases. Germline V CDR1 and CDR2: SGHKS, YYEKEE (reference sequence). CDR3 length equals 15 residues. The rearrangement uses TRBV5-5 and TRBJ2-4, with D possibly being TRBD1 (6 bases). Sample: PBMCs from the stem cell graft donor, taken from the stem cell graft. The TCR sequence derives from a human donor who donated a stem cell graft to a child with acute lymphoblastic leukemia. The CDR3 coding sequence is TGTGCCAGCAGCGGGTCGACAGGTCCCAAAAACATTCAGTACTTC. Encoded protein: CASSGSTGPKNIQYF.